This T cell receptor (beta chain) was retrieved from a study of blood T cell repertoires in COVID-19. Study-wide background: Material from acute and convalescent COVID-19 was sourced from the United States, Italy and Spain.

Membership in each cohort depended on participant-reported clinical history. Exposed enrollees encountered a COVID-19 case at some point within 2 weeks before study entry. In the authors' methods: Reference gene primer amplification yielded estimated nucleated cell counts. Only in-frame clones appear in the TCRdb table, and some are missing; sequencing was by immunoSEQ multiplex PCR. V, J and clone size reflect that table, while D and trimming were determined from the DNA. This sample has about 220,000 clones, with roughly 80% found just once. Per germline, CDR1 MGHRA and CDR2 YSYEKL. The CDR3 has 16 amino acids. Germline trimming cut 0 bases from V and 7 bases from J; bases unmatched to any gene: 5.

The chain carries TRBV4-1 and TRBJ1-4, with 10 bases fitting TRBD1. The sequencing input was PBMCs or T cells enriched from blood (not recorded which). This receptor was obtained from a woman in her thirties or forties who had been exposed to COVID-19. The CDR3 DNA is TGCGCCAGCAGCCAAGATCCGGGACAGGGGCGTGAAAAACTGTTTTTT. Amino acid sequence: CASSQDPGQGREKLFF.